This TCR beta chain was identified during a study of cytomegalovirus exposure and HLA in healthy donors. Findings and limits, study-wide: A later analysis found most CMV-associated TCR beta chains apparently HLA-restricted. Cytomegalovirus association was assigned to about 150 TCR beta chains. According to a later analysis, donors in an Asian-associated ancestry cluster reportedly had fewer N-insertions than the roughly 640-donor mean. In a later analysis, TCR beta V- and J-gene trimming showed a link to a missense DCLRE1C variant.

It was with 60 Vbeta and 13 Jbeta primers that the PCR ran. Some clones are missing from TCRdb's copy, which holds only in-frame ones; the method was immunoSEQ multiplex PCR. The sample shows under 150,000 clones, around three quarters of them seen only once. There are a few counts of this clone. Its antigen is as yet unknown. V was pared by 4 bases and J by 0 bases, with 4 bases of the junction left unmatched. The CDR3 sequence is 15 residues long. The germline gives CDR1 LNHDA, CDR2 SQIVND (reference sequence). Sequencing used PBMCs. The chain is built from TRBV19 and TRBJ2-3, with 7 positions matching TRBD1. This receptor was taken from a woman in her fifties or sixties in good health and CMV-seronegative. The CDR3 protein is CASSNWGQSTDTQYF. CDR3 bases: TGTGCCAGTAGTAATTGGGGACAGAGCACAGATACGCAGTATTTT.